The 17 T cell receptor beta chains listed next were all sequenced from one sample in a study of blood T cells in healthy people across ages. Next came a second PCR, run for about 6 to 12 cycles, which used a sample-barcoded 5' primer along with a J-beta primer mix. TCRdb re-derived calls from the 5' RACE reads in MiXCR, one entry per CDR3 protein. This table has around 650,000 distinct CDR3 sequences, approximately 40% appearing once. Source material: blood. The receptor set was obtained from a man of 80 years or more in good health.

This clonotype was counted once. The J gene is TRBJ2-5, the V gene TRBV6-6; a weak D match, TRBD1 (5 bases). The germline V gene encodes CDR1 MNHNY and CDR2 SVGAGI (reference sequence). The CDR3 has 15 amino acids. Trimming cost V 7 bases and J 1 base, with 16 bases left between them. The CDR3 is CASNPGRQGQETQYF. The CDR3 DNA reads as TGTGCCAGCAACCCAGGGCGGCAGGGCCAAGAGACCCAGTACTTC.

The chain has TRBV28 and TRBJ1-6; possibly TRBD1 for D (5 bases). Germline V lookup: CDR1 MDHEN, CDR2 SYDVKM. Deletions cut 3 bases from V and 4 bases from J, with 10 bases between. The CDR3 spans 15 residues. The CDR3 is CASSLGGGYNSPLHF. Written as DNA, the CDR3 is TGTGCCAGCAGTTTGGGGGGTGGGTATAATTCACCCCTCCACTTT.

V is TRBV7-2 and J is TRBJ1-1; tentatively, D is TRBD1 (6 bases). This CDR3 region has 16 residues. V was clipped by 5 bases and J by 4 bases, with 20 bases between them. Germline V gene lookup returns CDR1 SGHTA and CDR2 FQGNSA. The chain's CDR3 is CASSLQRGNLGTEAFF. Written as DNA, the CDR3 is TGTGCCAGCAGCCTCCAGAGGGGGAATTTGGGCACTGAAGCTTTCTTT.

This clonotype was detected only a few times. V and J are TRBV4-2 and TRBJ2-1; unclear D gene. V was cut by 0 bases and J by 2 bases, with 17 bases left in between. The CDR3 is 18 residues long. The germline gives CDR1 LGHNA, CDR2 YNFKEQ. The CDR3 DNA follows: TGTGCCAGCAGCCAAGAATTTGCTGGACCGGAGACCTACAATGAGCAGTTCTTC. The encoded protein is CASSQEFAGPETYNEQFF.

The rearrangement links TRBV6-5 to TRBJ2-1; 9 nucleotides agree with TRBD2. The J call is uncertain, as TRBJ2-7 better fits the DNA end. Germline V gene lookup returns CDR1 MNHEY and CDR2 SVGAGI. The CDR3 is made up of 16 amino acids. CDR3 in DNA: TGTGCCAGCAGTTACTCGACAGCGGGGGGTAACAATGAGCAGTACTTC. Its translation is CASSYSTAGGNNEQYF.

This rearrangement joins TRBV27 to TRBJ2-3, with D possibly being TRBD2 (5 bases). The germline V gene encodes CDR1 MNHEY and CDR2 SMNVEV (reference sequence). CDR3 length equals 14 residues. V gave up 2 bases and J gave up 4 bases, with 10 bases separating them. The CDR3 DNA reads as TGTGCCAGCAGTTTACCCGGGGTGGCAGATACGCAGTATTTT. Translation gives CASSLPGVADTQYF.

This sequence joins TRBV7-9 and TRBJ2-5; 9 positions match TRBD1. The V and J ends lost 7 bases and 5 bases, in that order; junction bases with no gene match: 11. Looked up from germline, CDR1 is SEHNR and CDR2 is FQNEAQ (reference sequence). The CDR3 covers 15 residues. The CDR3 DNA reads as TGTGCCAGCACCCCCAATACCGGGACAGGGGAGACCCAGTACTTC. This encodes CASTPNTGTGETQYF.

This clonotype was observed a handful of times. V gene TRBV20-1 combines with J gene TRBJ2-5; 15 positions agree with TRBD2. Germline V gives CDR1 DFQATT, CDR2 SNEGSKA (reference sequence). CDR3 length: 15 amino acids. The J segment lost 1 base and the V segment lost 7 bases, leaving 4 bases of the junction unmatched. The CDR3 protein is CSVGLAGGIQETQYF. Here the CDR3 DNA reads TGCAGTGTCGGACTAGCGGGAGGGATCCAAGAGACCCAGTACTTC.

Only a few counts were recorded for this clonotype. The gene calls are TRBV6-2 or TRBV6-3 and TRBJ2-7, with D possibly matching TRBD2 (7 bases). Germline V gene data show CDR1 as MNHEY and CDR2 as SVGEGT. The CDR3 has 15 amino acids. Deletions cut 5 bases from V and 5 bases from J, with 19 bases between. The CDR3 protein is CASSPARGGANEQYF. The DNA of the CDR3 is TGTGCCAGCAGTCCCGCTCGTGGGGGGGCTAACGAGCAGTACTTC.

This clonotype was detected many times. One end of the junction varies from germline; a read error may be responsible. The V gene is TRBV7-9, the J gene TRBJ2-5, with unresolved D. Germline CDR1 and CDR2: SEHNR and FQNEAQ (reference sequence). The CDR3 spans 12 residues. The CDR3, as DNA: TGCGCCAGCAGCTTGGCCGGGGAGACCCAGTACTTC. Encoded protein: CASSLAGETQYF.

On this clonotype itself: The junction differs from germline at one of its ends, possibly a read error. The V gene is TRBV7-8, the J gene TRBJ1-1; no clear D gene. CDR1 SGHVS and CDR2 FQNEAQ come from the germline V gene. CDR3 length: 16 amino acids. The CDR3 DNA sequence: TGTGCCAGCAGCTTACAGGCCTCCTCAATGAACACTGAAGCTTCCTTT. It encodes CASSLQASSMNTEASF.

This rearrangement joins TRBV7-2 to TRBJ2-7; 9 bases are shared with TRBD2. CDR3 length: 17 residues. Per the germline V gene, CDR1 is SGHTA and CDR2 is FQGNSA. With V trimmed by 0 bases and J by 4 bases, 10 bases remained unmatched. As DNA, the CDR3 is TGTGCCAGCAGCTTAGCGGCCTCGCGGGGGGGAGGTTACGAGCAGTACTTC. Its translation is CASSLAASRGGGYEQYF.

In its sample, this clonotype was seen a few times. This rearrangement joins TRBV29-1 to TRBJ1-1; D gene uncertain. Germline CDR1 is SQVTM and CDR2 is ANQGSEA. The V end was cut by 0 bases, the J end by 0 bases, with 5 bases between. The CDR3 runs to 13 residues. The CDR3 loop is CSVEDGMNTEAFF. CDR3 sequence (DNA): TGCAGCGTTGAAGACGGAATGAACACTGAAGCTTTCTTT.

About this clonotype itself: Just one base apart from a much larger clone, this may be a read error. The V gene is TRBV6-2 or TRBV6-3, the J gene TRBJ2-5; D gene uncertain. CDR1 and CDR2 (germline): MNHEY, SVGEGT. V lost 11 bases, J lost 1 base, and 11 bases lay in between. This CDR3 contains 12 residues. The CDR3 here is CAGTFSQETQYF. The CDR3, as DNA: TGTGCCGGCACTTTTTCCCAAGAGACCCAGTACTTC.

This clonotype was picked up a small number of times. This chain links TRBV20-1 with TRBJ2-7, with 8 bases matching TRBD1. Germline trimming cut 0 bases from V and 1 base from J; bases unmatched to any gene: 8. The CDR3 length is 16 residues. Germline lookup yields CDR1 DFQATT and CDR2 SNEGSKA (reference sequence). The CDR3 loop is CSARDPGTGGSYEQYF. CDR3 DNA sequence: TGCAGTGCTAGAGACCCCGGGACAGGAGGGTCCTACGAGCAGTACTTC.

This chain uses TRBV6-5 with TRBJ1-4, with a weak D call TRBD1 (6 bases). The CDR3 extends over 15 amino acids. V was clipped by 0 bases and J by 8 bases, with 13 bases between them. CDR1 is MNHEY, CDR2 SVGAGI, per germline. The CDR3 nucleotides are TGTGCCAGCAGTTACTCGAACAGGGTGCGCGAAAAACTGTTTTTT. This sequence encodes CASSYSNRVREKLFF.

This clonotype appeared a few times. The rearrangement joins TRBV11-2 to TRBJ2-3, with TRBD1 matching 7 bases. The V gene's germline CDR1 is SGHAT and CDR2 FQNNGV. This CDR3 has 16 residues. After removal of 5 bases from V and 0 bases from J, the junction contained 8 bases not matched to a gene. CDR3 sequence reads: CASSRQGRTSTDTQYF. The CDR3 region has the DNA TGTGCCAGCAGCCGACAGGGTCGGACTAGCACAGATACGCAGTATTTT.